This T cell receptor beta chain derives from a study of immune evolution from preneoplasia to lung adenocarcinoma. Whole-study results and caveats: Normal lung had highest clonality; later lesions appeared denser, more diverse.

As to this clone: Its cognate antigen is unknown.

Data came from immunoSEQ multiplex PCR; TCRdb stores just in-frame clones and leaves some out. This table has about 5,700 clones, under 80% appearing once. V shed 0 bases and J shed 2 bases, with 9 bases lying between them. Germline CDR1 SGDLS, CDR2 YYNGEE. CDR3 length: 15 residues. Between the mid-2010s and the late 2010s, patients underwent resection in Japan or China. H&E slides confirmed each diagnosis, reviewed by two pathologists independently. The sample consisted of FFPE adjacent normal lung tissue. The chain has TRBV9 and TRBJ2-1; D tentatively reads TRBD1 or TRBD2 (5 bases each). The source of this sequence is a person aged 70 to 79 with lung adenocarcinoma. The CDR3 DNA reads as TGTGCCAGCAGCGTAGACGGGGCGGCCTACAATGAGCAGTTCTTC. Encoded protein: CASSVDGAAYNEQFF.